This TCR beta chain was profiled in a study of T-cell reconstitution after alpha-beta-depleted transplantation in children listed by TCRdb under 2016. Regarding the complete study: The study quantitatively tracked T-cell immune reconstitution after TCRalphabeta/CD19-depleted allogeneic hematopoietic cell transplantation in children using TCR repertoire profiling.

The library was made by PCR. Reads for this sample came from an Illumina HiSeq 2500. TCR libraries were prepared with molecular barcoding, using unique molecular identifiers to normalize TCRbeta repertoire quantification. TCRdb handled the public reads itself, with Q25 trimming in fastp and clone calling in MiXCR, and kept productive beta chains. Under each unique CDR3 protein, matching rows form one entry showing the most common genes and DNA. Present in this sample are over 550,000 distinct CDR3 sequences, roughly a tenth of which were seen just once. The leading ten clones occupy roughly 4% of the sample. The CDR3 covers 11 residues, taking in both the cysteine and the phenylalanine. Only the CDR3 DNA is retained, 33 bases long and in frame from the first base. CDR1 is given as ENHRY and CDR2 as SYGVKD, both from the germline V gene. The germline ends are 6 bases apart after V is trimmed by 3 bases and J by 6 bases.

The table lists this clonotype with many counts. The antigen it binds to is not known. No base quality values were provided; no much bigger clone lies one nucleotide off. Sequencing was performed on PBMCs from the stem cell graft donor, taken from the stem cell graft. The chain couples TRBV10-3 to TRBJ2-7, with the identity of the D gene unclear. The TCR sequence derives from a human donor who donated a stem cell graft to a child with acute myeloid leukemia. The DNA sequence follows: TGTGCCATCAGTGACAGGACCGAGCAGTACTTC. Translated, this gives CAISDRTEQYF.